Each of the 25 T cell receptor beta chains below was sequenced from the same sample in a study of cytomegalovirus exposure and HLA in healthy donors. PCR was performed using 60 Vbeta and 13 Jbeta primers. Sequencing used immunoSEQ multiplex PCR; TCRdb keeps in-frame clones, though not all of them. The sample yields about 160,000 clones, of which the top ten take up about 1.2%. The material sequenced was PBMCs. The origin of the receptors is a woman aged 60-75 years in good health and CMV-seronegative.

The rearrangement links TRBV5-4 to TRBJ1-1; D ambiguous. Germline-derived CDR1 and CDR2 are SGHNT and YYREEE (reference sequence). V dropped 3 bases and J dropped 1 base, with 7 bases sitting between them. The CDR3 extends over 13 amino acids. This CDR3 is CASSYTTNTEAFF. In DNA form, the CDR3 reads TGTGCCAGCAGCTATACAACGAACACTGAAGCTTTCTTT.

This sequence joins TRBV7-9 and TRBJ2-7, with 8 bases fitting TRBD2. J was trimmed by 0 bases and V by 5 bases; bases with no gene match: 9. The CDR3 is 16 residues long. The germline V gene has CDR1 SEHNR and CDR2 FQNEAQ (reference sequence). CDR3 in amino acids: CASSSRAGAPSYEQYF. DNA for the CDR3: TGTGCCAGCAGCAGTAGAGCGGGAGCCCCCTCCTACGAGCAGTACTTC.

The genes are TRBV2 and TRBJ1-4; 8 bases match TRBD1. The germline CDR1 and CDR2 sequences are SNHLY and FYNNEI. The J segment lost 5 bases and the V segment lost 4 bases, leaving 0 bases of the junction unmatched. This CDR3 has 13 amino acids. The CDR3 DNA reads TGTGCCAGCAGTGGACAGGGGAATGAAAAACTGTTTTTT. This sequence encodes CASSGQGNEKLFF.

The V and J genes are TRBV30 and TRBJ1-5; possible D gene TRBD1, 5 bases. The germline V and J ends were trimmed by 4 bases and 7 bases, with 11 bases remaining between them. Germline CDR1 and CDR2: GTSNPN and SVGIG (reference sequence). There are 12 residues in the CDR3. The CDR3 region is CAWTYGGQPQHF. In nucleotides, the CDR3 is TGTGCCTGGACCTATGGGGGGCAGCCCCAGCATTTT.

With regard to this clone: This specimen includes other DNA sequences encoding the same CDR3. J is TRBJ2-2 and V is TRBV27; D possibly corresponds to TRBD1 (6 bases). V was cut by 3 bases and J by 5 bases, with 10 bases left in between. CDR1 is MNHEY and CDR2 is SMNVEV in the germline V gene (reference sequence). The CDR3 loop spans 14 amino acids. CDR3: CASSFDRSTGELFF. The CDR3 DNA sequence: TGTGCCAGCAGTTTCGACAGGTCTACCGGGGAGCTGTTTTTT.

The chain couples TRBV2 to TRBJ1-3; 8 bases are a match to TRBD1. The CDR3 spans 15 residues. V was pared by 7 bases and J by 8 bases, with 13 bases of the junction left unmatched. Germline values: CDR1 SNHLY, CDR2 FYNNEI. In DNA form, the CDR3 reads TGTGCCAGCAATCTTCAGGGGGCCCTCCAGGACACCATATATTTT. Encoded protein: CASNLQGALQDTIYF.

The chain combines TRBV4-3 with TRBJ1-2; TRBD1 agrees at 7 bases. J lost 5 bases, V lost 0 bases, and 6 bases had no gene match. The CDR3 sequence is 15 residues long. The germline V gene has CDR1 LGHNA and CDR2 YSLEER. The CDR3 sequence is CASSQDPGGKYGYTF. CDR3 bases: TGCGCCAGCAGCCAAGATCCAGGGGGAAAATATGGCTACACCTTC.

This chain joins TRBV5-1 and TRBJ1-1, with 9 bases lining up with TRBD1. The ends lost 1 base at V and 1 base at J; junction bases unmatched: 8. The CDR3 loop spans 17 amino acids. CDR1 SGHRS and CDR2 YFSETQ come from the germline V gene. The DNA for the CDR3 is TGCGCCAGCAGCTTGAGGGGACCGGGACAGGGGAACACTGAAGCTTTCTTT. Translated: CASSLRGPGQGNTEAFF.

The chain couples TRBV5-5 to TRBJ1-5, with 8 bases that match TRBD1. The length of the CDR3 is 20 residues. V trimming: 4 bases; J trimming: 7 bases; junction bases outside the gene matches: 25. Germline loops: CDR1 SGHKS, CDR2 YYEKEE (reference sequence). The CDR3 bases are TGTGCCAGCAGCCCATACCCCCTGATGTTCGCCGGGACAGGAGAACAGCCCCAGCATTTT. Translation: CASSPYPLMFAGTGEQPQHF.

The gene calls are TRBV5-4 and TRBJ2-7, with 11 bases identical to TRBD2. V shed 2 bases and J 3 bases; nucleotides not matched to a gene: 4. Germline lookup yields CDR1 SGHNT and CDR2 YYREEE (reference sequence). There are 15 residues in the CDR3. CDR3 amino acids: CASSFPSGGIYEQYF. The DNA of the CDR3 is TGTGCCAGCAGCTTCCCTAGCGGGGGGATCTACGAGCAGTACTTC.

V is TRBV6-5 and J is TRBJ1-6; D is unresolved. The V gene's germline CDR1 is MNHEY and CDR2 SVGAGI. The CDR3 extends over 13 amino acids. Trimming cost V 0 bases and J 9 bases, with 6 bases left between them. The CDR3 protein is CASSYSTGSPLHF. CDR3 coding DNA: TGTGCCAGCAGTTACTCGACGGGTTCACCCCTCCACTTT.

The chain couples TRBV7-2 to TRBJ2-7, with 8 bases fitting TRBD1. Losses at the gene ends were 5 bases for V and 4 bases for J; bases not matched to a gene: 7. The CDR3 runs to 14 residues. The germline gives CDR1 SGHTA, CDR2 FQGNSA. The CDR3 sequence is CASSPGTGVYEQYF. The CDR3 DNA reads TGTGCCAGCAGCCCCGGGACAGGCGTATACGAGCAGTACTTC. The full variable domain, in which reference TRBV7-2 and TRBJ2-7 provide the parts outside the CDR3, is GAGVSQSPSNKVTEKGKDVELRCDPISGHTALYWYRQSLGQGLEFLIYFQGNSAPDKSGLPSDRFSAERTGGSVSTLTIQRTQQEDSAVYLCASSPGTGVYEQYFGPGTRLTVT.

V and J are TRBV7-9 and TRBJ2-7; weak D call: TRBD1 (6 bases). Germline CDR1 reads SEHNR; CDR2 reads FQNEAQ (reference sequence). CDR3 size: 16 residues. V was clipped by 2 bases and J by 0 bases, with 14 bases between them. The CDR3, as DNA: TGTGCCAGCAGCTTACCCTCGACAGGCCACTCCTACGAGCAGTACTTC. Amino acids: CASSLPSTGHSYEQYF.

The chain joins TRBV2 to TRBJ2-1; D possibly corresponds to TRBD2 (6 bases). Trimming removed 8 bases from V and 8 bases from J, with 19 bases in between. The CDR3 spans 14 residues. Germline values: CDR1 SNHLY, CDR2 FYNNEI. CDR3 amino acids: CASLMEGLGDEQFF. The CDR3 bases are TGTGCCAGCTTAATGGAGGGACTCGGCGATGAGCAGTTCTTC.

The V call is TRBV7-2, the J call TRBJ2-5, with D uncertain. This CDR3 is built from 13 residues. V was clipped by 5 bases and J by 7 bases, with 14 bases between them. In germline, CDR1 is SGHTA, CDR2 FQGNSA. The CDR3 spells CASSPGPLGTQYF. In DNA, the CDR3 is TGTGCCAGCAGCCCGGGTCCACTTGGGACCCAGTACTTC.

The chain recombines TRBV7-9 with TRBJ1-2; 10 bases match TRBD1. V lost 5 bases, J lost 4 bases, and 13 bases stayed unmatched. The length of the CDR3 is 17 residues. Germline V gives CDR1 SEHNR, CDR2 FQNEAQ (reference sequence). The CDR3 reads CASSAITGTGELYGYTF. The CDR3 nucleotides are TGTGCCAGCAGCGCAATTACCGGGACAGGGGAACTCTATGGCTACACCTTC. The entire variable domain, with the rest obtained from reference TRBV7-9 and TRBJ1-2, is as follows: DTGVSQNPRHKITKRGQNVTFRCDPISEHNRLYWYRQTLGQGPEFLTYFQNEAQLEKSRLLSDRFSAERPKGSFSTLEIQRTEQGDSAMYLCASSAITGTGELYGYTFGSGTRLTVV.

V gene TRBV9 combines with J gene TRBJ2-2; 8 positions match TRBD2. Germline V gene lookup returns CDR1 SGDLS and CDR2 YYNGEE. The CDR3 extends over 16 amino acids. Germline trimming cut 0 bases from V and 2 bases from J; bases unmatched to any gene: 3. The CDR3 sequence is CASSVAAGGNTGELFF. CDR3 bases: TGTGCCAGCAGCGTAGCTGCGGGAGGCAACACCGGGGAGCTGTTTTTT.

The chain employs TRBV10-2 and TRBJ2-4; D not resolved. The CDR3 runs 15 residues. The germline V and J ends were trimmed by 0 bases and 6 bases, with 12 bases remaining between them. Per germline, CDR1 WSHSY and CDR2 SAAADI. The CDR3 reads CASSESIAGLNIQYF. CDR3 DNA sequence: TGCGCCAGCAGTGAGTCAATCGCAGGTTTAAACATTCAGTACTTC.

The chain carries TRBV5-6 and TRBJ2-7, with D perhaps TRBD2 (7 bases). The CDR3 length is 14 residues. The V and J ends lost 6 bases and 6 bases respectively, with 19 bases between them. In germline, CDR1 is SGHDT, CDR2 YYEEEE. CDR3 residues: CASNSRGRGIEQYF. Written as DNA, the CDR3 is TGTGCCAGCAACAGTCGGGGGCGGGGGATCGAGCAGTACTTC.

V and J are TRBV7-8 and TRBJ2-5, with 7 bases lining up with TRBD2. This CDR3 has 14 residues. Looked up from germline, CDR1 is SGHVS and CDR2 is FQNEAQ. Germline trimming cut 3 bases from V and 3 bases from J; bases unmatched to any gene: 4. The CDR3 nucleotides read TGTGCCAGCAGCTTTCGGGCGGGAGAAGAGACCCAGTACTTC. Its translation is CASSFRAGEETQYF.

The genes are TRBV5-1 and TRBJ2-5, with TRBD1 matching over 7 bases. The length of the CDR3 is 14 residues. CDR1 and CDR2 (germline): SGHRS, YFSETQ. V gave up 2 bases and J gave up 12 bases; unmatched junction bases: 13. The CDR3 DNA is TGCGCCAGCAGCTTTTCCGGGGAGACAGGGCCCAAGTACTTC. Amino acids: CASSFSGETGPKYF. The full variable domain, its missing parts supplied by reference TRBV5-1 and TRBJ2-5, is KAGVTQTPRYLIKTRGQQVTLSCSPISGHRSVSWYQQTPGQGLQFLFEYFSETQRNKGNFPGRFSGRQFSNSRSEMNVSTLELGDSALYLCASSFSGETGPKYFGPGTRLLVL.

V usage is TRBV2 and J usage is TRBJ2-1, with a tentative D call TRBD2 (5 bases). The CDR3 covers 13 residues. CDR1 is SNHLY, CDR2 FYNNEI, per germline. Deletions cut 7 bases from V and 7 bases from J, with 14 bases between. The CDR3 here is CASTGLLGNEQFF. In DNA, the CDR3 is TGTGCCAGCACCGGACTGTTGGGGAATGAGCAGTTCTTC.

The chain employs TRBV5-1 and TRBJ1-3, with D unclear. Trimming left V 8 bases short and J 4 bases short, with 10 bases between. Per germline, CDR1 SGHRS and CDR2 YFSETQ. The CDR3 length is 12 residues. CDR3 sequence (DNA): TGCGCCAGTAGGAACGGGGGAAACACCATATATTTT. Translation: CASRNGGNTIYF.

This chain uses TRBV10-3 with TRBJ1-2; D might be TRBD1 (6 bases). Germline V gene sequence: CDR1 ENHRY, CDR2 SYGVKD. The length of the CDR3 is 15 residues. Trimming shortened V by 3 bases and J by 7 bases, and 18 bases separated the two germline ends. The CDR3 spells CAISEKDGRGVGYTF. In nucleotides, the CDR3 is TGTGCCATCAGTGAAAAGGACGGCAGGGGAGTTGGCTACACCTTC.

The chain uses TRBV7-3 and TRBJ2-3; 8 bases agree with TRBD2. Losses at the gene ends were 3 bases for V and 4 bases for J; bases not matched to a gene: 3. CDR1 is SGHTA, CDR2 FQGTGA, per germline. The CDR3 extends over 14 amino acids. The CDR3 nucleotides are TGTGCCAGCAGCTTTGGACTAGCTGCAGATACGCAGTATTTT. It translates to CASSFGLAADTQYF. The whole variable domain, remainder taken from reference TRBV7-3 and TRBJ2-3, is GAGVSQTPSNKVTEKGKYVELRCDPISGHTALYWYRQSLGQGPEFLIYFQGTGAADDSGLPNDRFFAVRPEGSVSTLKIQRTERGDSAVYLCASSFGLAADTQYFGPGTRLTVL.